Sequencing of this T cell receptor beta chain was carried out in a study of OX40 agonist ivuxolimab in advanced cancers. The protocol was immunoSEQ multiplex PCR, while the TCRdb copy is restricted to in-frame clones and leaves out a portion. The sample includes 74,000 or so clones, roughly 84% of them seen just once. With V trimmed by 5 bases and J by 4 bases, 10 bases remained unmatched. Germline V gene lookup returns CDR1 LNHNV and CDR2 YYDKDF (reference sequence). The CDR3 runs to 16 residues. V is TRBV15 and J is TRBJ2-2; 7 positions agree with TRBD2. The sequence was collected from an adult with an advanced solid tumor such as melanoma, head and neck, liver or kidney cancer. Sequenced here: CD4+ or CD8+ T cells sorted from blood, sampled in a trial of the OX40 agonist ivuxolimab. This chain's CDR3 is CATSFPGASGTGELFF. The CDR3 DNA sequence: TGTGCCACCAGCTTCCCCGGGGCTAGCGGCACCGGGGAGCTGTTTTTT.